In this sample, the clone carrying this T cell receptor beta chain turned up a few times. Its matching antigen is unknown. This specimen belongs to a study of early T cells in non-severe SARS-CoV-2 infection. Researchers tagged individual cDNA molecules with unique molecular identifiers. TCRdb ran MiXCR on the 5' RACE reads and lists one entry per CDR3 protein. This table has under 50,000 distinct CDR3 sequences, around a quarter appearing once. Broader study findings: Using VDJdb, the matching emphasized anti-spike CD8 responses while missing private and CD4 specificities.

The source was whole blood, collected at baseline. The clonotype comes from an adult who was a healthcare worker with PCR-confirmed SARS-CoV-2 infection or an uninfected control (not recorded which).

The DNA for the CDR3 is TGCAGTGCTAGAGATCGGCAGATCTTGTGGGGAAACACCATATATTTT. This codes for CSARDRQILWGNTIYF. The V and J genes are TRBV20-1 and TRBJ1-3; D is unresolved. CDR3 size: 16 residues. Germline CDR1 and CDR2: DFQATT and SNEGSKA (reference sequence). V lost 0 bases and J 4 bases, leaving 16 bases between the germline ends.